Presented here are 22 T cell receptor beta chains from one specimen sequenced in a study of monozygotic twins with inflammatory bowel disease. TCRdb reanalyzed the 5' RACE reads, giving one entry per CDR3 protein sequence and no DNA. The sample includes more than 300,000 distinct CDR3 sequences. The sequencing input was blood. The receptors come from a human donor with ulcerative colitis or Crohn's disease, or a healthy co-twin of an affected twin (not recorded which).

This chain uses TRBV5-1 with TRBJ2-1. Looked up from germline, CDR1 is SGHRS and CDR2 is YFSETQ. The CDR3 extends over 14 amino acids. CDR3 sequence reads: CASSFMDGYNEQFF.

The J gene is TRBJ2-2, the V gene TRBV5-1. The CDR3 is made up of 16 amino acids. CDR1 is SGHRS, CDR2 YFSETQ, per germline. Here the CDR3 reads CASSAPGLENTGELFF.

The V and J genes are TRBV4-1 and TRBJ2-5; the TCRdb D gene call, TRBD1, has no DNA to confirm it. Germline V gene data show CDR1 as MGHRA and CDR2 as YSYEKL. CDR3 length: 15 residues. CDR3 loop: CASSPAPGREETQYF.

V gene TRBV27 combines with J gene TRBJ2-7; TCRdb picks TRBD2, but there is no DNA to check that call. CDR3 size: 14 residues. Germline V lookup: CDR1 MNHEY, CDR2 SMNVEV (reference sequence). This CDR3 is CASSLYPRAYEQYF.

The V gene is TRBV12-3 or TRBV12-4, the J gene TRBJ2-3; there is no DNA to check the TCRdb D call of TRBD1. The CDR3 sequence is 14 residues long. The CDR3 loop is CVLPGADLTDTQYF.

The chain recombines TRBV6-2 or TRBV6-3 with TRBJ2-3; TCRdb gives TRBD1 as the D gene, but with no DNA this cannot be confirmed. Germline V gene lookup returns CDR1 MNHEY and CDR2 SVGEGT. The CDR3 consists of 15 residues. The CDR3 loop reads CASGTGTGGTRTQYF.

V and J are TRBV27 and TRBJ2-2; TCRdb's D gene call, TRBD2, goes unchecked for lack of DNA. This CDR3 spans 15 amino acids. Germline CDR1 MNHEY, CDR2 SMNVEV (reference sequence). The CDR3 here is CASSSAGTRSGELFF.

The genes are TRBV5-6 and TRBJ1-1; the D call of TRBD1 rests on TCRdb alone, since no DNA is present to check it. Per germline, CDR1 SGHDT and CDR2 YYEEEE. This CDR3 is 15 amino acids long. CDR3: CASSPTGMGNTEAFF.

The chain carries TRBV7-2 and TRBJ2-6. This CDR3 is built from 15 residues. CDR1 is SGHTA, CDR2 FQGNSA, per germline. The CDR3 protein is CASSLGRTGANVLTF.

The rearrangement joins TRBV4-3 to TRBJ2-7; TCRdb gives TRBD1 as the D gene, but with no DNA this cannot be confirmed. Germline V gene lookup returns CDR1 LGHNA and CDR2 YSLEER. The CDR3 consists of 13 residues. The CDR3 region is CASSQEAGVEQYF.

The chain recombines TRBV4-3 with TRBJ1-2; TCRdb's assignment of TRBD1 cannot be checked, as there is no DNA. The CDR3 consists of 12 residues. Per germline, CDR1 LGHNA and CDR2 YSLEER. The CDR3 reads CASSHTGVGYTF.

This rearrangement joins TRBV7-2 to TRBJ2-5; the D gene TCRdb calls, TRBD1, cannot be checked with no DNA. This CDR3 has 15 amino acids. Germline CDR1 SGHTA, CDR2 FQGNSA. The CDR3 sequence is CASSLTDRGLETQYF.

The chain links TRBV12-3 or TRBV12-4 to TRBJ1-2. This CDR3 comprises 13 residues. CDR3 region: CASSLVSDYGYTF.

The CDR3 loop reads CASSQYPGRETGANVLTF. V gene TRBV4-1 combines with J gene TRBJ2-6; checking the TCRdb D call of TRBD1 is not possible without DNA. The length of the CDR3 is 18 residues. Germline V gene lookup returns CDR1 MGHRA and CDR2 YSYEKL.

CDR3: CASSFIRDEQYF. The V gene is TRBV7-2, the J gene TRBJ2-7. The germline CDR1 and CDR2 sequences are SGHTA and FQGNSA. This CDR3 contains 12 residues.

V is TRBV11-2 and J is TRBJ2-7; the TCRdb D gene call, TRBD2, has no DNA to confirm it. CDR1 and CDR2 from the germline V gene are SGHAT and FQNNGV. The CDR3 totals 14 residues. The CDR3 sequence is CASSREGGPYEQYF.

CDR3 protein: CASSQDRREAFF. The chain recombines TRBV3-1 with TRBJ1-1. The germline gives CDR1 LGHDT, CDR2 YNNKEL (reference sequence). CDR3 length: 12 residues. Combining the CDR3 with reference TRBV3-1 and TRBJ1-1 gives the whole variable domain DTAVSQTPKYLVTQMGNDKSIKCEQNLGHDTMYWYKQDSKKFLKIMFSYNNKELIINETVPNRFSPKSPDKAHLNLHINSLELGDSAVYFCASSQDRREAFFGQGTRLTVV.

The chain carries TRBV6-5 and TRBJ2-2; without DNA, the TCRdb call of TRBD1 cannot be checked. CDR3 length: 18 residues. The germline V gene has CDR1 MNHEY and CDR2 SVGAGI. The CDR3 is CASSYPPTNLWGTGELFF.

This sequence joins TRBV29-1 and TRBJ2-4; absent DNA, TCRdb's TRBD1 call cannot be checked. The CDR3 length is 15 residues. CDR1 is SQVTM and CDR2 is ANQGSEA in the germline V gene. The CDR3 is CSVEWQGAAKNIQYF.

The V gene is TRBV4-3, the J gene TRBJ1-5. The CDR3 sequence is 14 residues long. Germline V CDR1 and CDR2: LGHNA, YSLEER. CDR3 region: CASSQDLYNQPQHF.

The CDR3 sequence: CSARDYMEIRGRDSSYEQYF. The gene calls are TRBV20-1 and TRBJ2-7; TCRdb gives TRBD1 as the D gene, but with no DNA this cannot be confirmed. This CDR3 contains 20 residues. The germline gives CDR1 DFQATT, CDR2 SNEGSKA (reference sequence).

This rearrangement joins TRBV9 to TRBJ2-3; there is no DNA to check the TCRdb D call of TRBD2. Germline CDR1 reads SGDLS; CDR2 reads YYNGEE. The CDR3 sequence is 15 residues long. CDR3: CASSVHGGRTDTQYF. The full variable domain, completed using reference TRBV9 and TRBJ2-3, is DSGVTQTPKHLITATGQRVTLRCSPRSGDLSVYWYQQSLDQGLQFLIQYYNGEERAKGNILERFSAQQFPDLHSELNLSSLELGDSALYFCASSVHGGRTDTQYFGPGTRLTVL.